This TCR beta chain was sequenced during a study of response to subunit inactivated influenza vaccine. Whole-study results and caveats: Authors suggested few new T cells are recruited by each seasonal influenza vaccination.

From the RT-PCR reads, TCRdb called clonotypes with MiXCR, one entry per CDR3 protein. In the table there are approximately 300,000 distinct CDR3 sequences, about 20% of which are singletons. Note on this clonotype: The target antigen is unknown.

V was trimmed by 9 bases and J by 0 bases, leaving 9 bases between them. The CDR3 is 13 residues long. Germline V gene sequence: CDR1 SGHTA, CDR2 FQGNSA. The origin of this receptor is a man aged 50-75 years who received an inactivated influenza vaccine. V usage is TRBV7-2 and J usage is TRBJ2-4; D remains unclear. This material consisted of PBMCs from blood, taken about 20 months after vaccination. The CDR3 sequence: CASSDTAKNIQYF. CDR3 coding DNA: TGTGCCAGTTCTGACACAGCCAAAAACATTCAGTACTTC.